This TCR beta chain was identified in a study of blood T cells in healthy people across ages. Across the whole study: For every two T cells, template switching captured about one barcoded beta molecule.

Trimming took 5 bases from V and 1 from J, leaving 12 bases between them. Germline CDR1 SGHVS, CDR2 FQNEAQ. The CDR3 runs to 14 residues. PCR was performed a second time for about 7 to 11 cycles using a sample-barcoded 5' primer and a J-beta primer mix. TCRdb re-analysed the 5' RACE reads in MiXCR, keeping a single row per CDR3 protein. Of roughly 790,000 distinct CDR3 sequences listed, approximately 39% are singletons. Note on this clonotype: As yet, its antigen is unknown.

Points from the study as a whole: The long-lived group displayed more naive CD4+ cells, plus higher diversity, than the aged donors did. Per million T cells, TCR beta diversity dropped about linearly as age rose. Expanded clonotype changes were possibly confounded by unknown donor CMV status.

The receptor was isolated from a woman in her sixties or seventies in good health. V usage is TRBV7-8 and J usage is TRBJ2-7; D perhaps matches TRBD2 (6 bases). The sample was blood. CDR3 in DNA: TGTGCCAGCAGCGCACTAGCAGATTCCTACGAGCAGTACTTC. Encoded protein: CASSALADSYEQYF.